This TCR beta chain was found in a study of T cells after yellow fever vaccination. Study-wide findings and caveats: Booster sampling recovered most clones from primary vaccination (around 96% CD4, approximately 90% CD8).

This clonotype appeared once. Its specificity is not known. TCRdb ran MiXCR on the 5' RACE reads and lists one entry per CDR3 protein. This sample has approximately 550,000 distinct CDR3 sequences; around 21% occur once, and the top ten carry 14%. The CDR3 length is 17 residues. V was pared by 4 bases and J by 4 bases, with 24 bases between. Germline-derived CDR1 and CDR2 are SGHRS and YFSETQ. The V call is TRBV5-1, the J call TRBJ2-7; D remains unclear. This TCR was sampled from a young man who received the YFV17D yellow fever vaccine. The sample was PBMCs, taken 15 days after the yellow fever booster vaccination. CDR3 residues: CASSETNLPGSGYEQYF. In DNA, the CDR3 is TGCGCCAGCAGCGAAACGAATCTCCCCGGTTCCGGGTACGAGCAGTACTTC.